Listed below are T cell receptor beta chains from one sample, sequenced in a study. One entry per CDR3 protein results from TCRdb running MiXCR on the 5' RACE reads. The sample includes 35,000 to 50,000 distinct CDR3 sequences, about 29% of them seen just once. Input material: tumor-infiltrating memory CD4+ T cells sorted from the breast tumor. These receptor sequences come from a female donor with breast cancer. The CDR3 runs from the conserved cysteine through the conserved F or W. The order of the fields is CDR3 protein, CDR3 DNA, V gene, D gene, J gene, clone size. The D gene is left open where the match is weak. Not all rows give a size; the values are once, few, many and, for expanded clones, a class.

CASSQDRLSYYNEQFF,TGTGCCAGCAGCCAAGATAGATTGTCCTATTACAATGAGCAGTTCTTC,TRBV4-2,.,TRBJ2-1,.
CASSPEVSGTPYEQYF,TGCGCCAGCAGCCCCGAGGTCAGCGGGACCCCCTACGAGCAGTACTTC,TRBV4-1,TRBD2,TRBJ2-7,few
CATSDLGQGNNEQFF,TGTGCCACCAGTGATTTAGGGCAGGGGAACAATGAGCAGTTCTTC,TRBV24-1,.,TRBJ2-1,.
CASSPRDGPGELFF,TGCGCCAGCAGCCCCCGTGACGGACCCGGGGAGCTGTTTTTT,TRBV5-1,.,TRBJ2-2,.
CSSRDRGVTEAFF,TGCAGTTCCCGGGACAGGGGGGTCACTGAAGCTTTCTTT,TRBV20-1,TRBD1,TRBJ1-1,few
CASSQEPSLGGTGELFF,TGTGCCAGCAGCCAAGAGCCGTCTCTAGGGGGGACCGGGGAGCTGTTTTTT,TRBV3-1,.,TRBJ2-2,.
CATSRTPSSYNEQFF,TGTGCCACCAGCAGGACACCGAGCTCCTACAATGAGCAGTTCTTC,TRBV15,.,TRBJ2-1,many
CATSGGDRGRNEQYF,TGTGCCACCAGCGGAGGGGACAGGGGGCGTAACGAGCAGTACTTC,TRBV15,TRBD1,TRBJ2-7,.
CASSQETGYNEQFF,TGTGCCAGCAGCCAAGAAACAGGGTACAATGAGCAGTTCTTC,TRBV14,.,TRBJ2-1,few
CSARAPISSDEQFF,TGCAGTGCTAGAGCCCCGATTAGCTCGGATGAGCAGTTCTTC,TRBV20-1,.,TRBJ2-1,.
CASAPMGSYEQYF,TGTGCCAGCGCCCCGATGGGTTCCTACGAGCAGTACTTC,TRBV5-6,.,TRBJ2-7,.
CSADKGLYSGANVLTF,TGCAGTGCTGATAAGGGGCTATACTCTGGGGCCAACGTCCTGACTTTC,TRBV20-1,.,TRBJ2-6,.
CASSLEWEAGDTQYF,TGTGCCAGCAGCTTGGAATGGGAAGCGGGTGATACGCAGTATTTT,TRBV5-5,.,TRBJ2-3,few
CASSTNTGSGDTQYF,TGCGCCAGCAGTACGAATACAGGGTCGGGAGATACGCAGTATTTT,TRBV5-1,.,TRBJ2-3,few
CASFQPGQSYEQYF,TGCGCCAGTTTCCAACCGGGACAGAGCTACGAGCAGTACTTC,TRBV5-1,TRBD1,TRBJ2-7,many
CASSGGPPFQPQHF,TGTGCCAGCAGTGGGGGTCCGCCGTTTCAGCCCCAGCATTTT,TRBV7-2,.,TRBJ1-5,.
CASSQSVAGGRDTQYF,TGTGCCAGCAGCCAATCGGTAGCGGGGGGGCGGGATACGCAGTATTTT,TRBV3-1,TRBD2,TRBJ2-3,.
CAIKGQGIDQPQHF,TGTGCCATTAAGGGACAGGGAATCGATCAGCCCCAGCATTTT,TRBV10-3,TRBD1,TRBJ1-5,many
CSVGSLAGYEQFF,TGCAGCGTTGGATCCCTAGCGGGATACGAGCAGTTCTTC,TRBV29-1,TRBD2,TRBJ2-1,.
CASSEVIGDTQYF,TGTGCCAGCAGCGAGGTTATTGGAGATACGCAGTATTTT,TRBV7-9,.,TRBJ2-3,.
CATSRDGTSLNEQFF,TGTGCCACCAGCAGAGACGGGACTAGTTTAAATGAGCAGTTCTTC,TRBV15,TRBD2,TRBJ2-1,few
CASSLVRGLYEQYF,TGCGCCAGCAGCTTGGTGAGGGGGCTCTACGAGCAGTACTTC,TRBV5-1,TRBD1,TRBJ2-7,.
CASTGGYTDTQYF,TGTGCCAGCACCGGCGGCTACACAGATACGCAGTATTTT,TRBV27,.,TRBJ2-3,few
CASSAYTGTLTGELFF,TGTGCCAGCAGCGCGTATACCGGGACACTGACCGGGGAGCTGTTTTTT,TRBV7-2,.,TRBJ2-2,few
CASSFDVGSSSYEQYF,TGCGCCAGCAGCTTCGACGTAGGTAGCAGCTCCTACGAGCAGTACTTC,TRBV5-1,.,TRBJ2-7,many
CAWSVPGSSYEQYF,TGTGCCTGGAGTGTACCAGGATCCTCCTACGAGCAGTACTTC,TRBV30,.,TRBJ2-7,.
CATSRDSRTRTGELFF,TGTGCCACCAGCAGAGATTCGCGGACAAGGACCGGGGAGCTGTTTTTT,TRBV15,.,TRBJ2-2,.
CATYSSVRNTEAFF,TGTGCCACCTATAGCTCTGTTCGGAACACTGAAGCTTTCTTT,TRBV6-5,.,TRBJ1-1,.
CASSSHRAVSTYEQYF,TGTGCCAGCAGTTCCCATCGGGCAGTCTCAACCTACGAGCAGTACTTC,TRBV28,.,TRBJ2-7,.
CASRDGGLHEQYF,TGTGCCAGCCGCGACGGGGGGCTCCACGAGCAGTACTTC,TRBV27,.,TRBJ2-7,many
CASSDPAGEENEQFF,TGTGCCAGCAGTGACCCTGCGGGAGAGGAGAATGAGCAGTTCTTC,TRBV6-4,TRBD2,TRBJ2-1,.
CASSPGTGGGFPDTQYF,TGTGCCAGCAGTCCTGGGACCGGAGGAGGTTTTCCAGATACGCAGTATTTT,TRBV27,.,TRBJ2-3,medium-sized
CASSWGTDTNTGELFF,TGCGCCAGCAGCTGGGGGACGGACACGAACACCGGGGAGCTGTTTTTT,TRBV5-1,.,TRBJ2-2,many
CASSYRDTNNEQFF,TGCGCCAGCAGCTACCGGGACACGAACAATGAGCAGTTCTTC,TRBV4-1,.,TRBJ2-1,few
CASSAGRGLSTEAFF,TGTGCCAGCAGCGCGGGCAGGGGGCTAAGCACTGAAGCTTTCTTT,TRBV7-3,TRBD1,TRBJ1-1,.
CASSLRLSGAGELFF,TGTGCCAGCAGCTTGCGCCTGTCAGGGGCCGGGGAGCTGTTTTTT,TRBV5-4,.,TRBJ2-2,few
CASSQRASYGNEQFF,TGCGCCAGCAGCCAGCGGGCCTCCTACGGCAATGAGCAGTTCTTC,TRBV4-1,.,TRBJ2-1,few
CASSLRTAEGPQAWGEQFF,TGTGCCAGCAGCCTCCGGACAGCAGAAGGGCCTCAGGCTTGGGGTGAGCAGTTCTTC,TRBV5-5,.,TRBJ2-1,.
CASSQAPLAQETQYF,TGTGCCAGCAGCCAAGCCCCGTTGGCCCAAGAGACCCAGTACTTC,TRBV3-1,.,TRBJ2-5,.
CASGDISYEQYF,TGTGCCAGCGGAGACATTTCCTACGAGCAGTACTTC,TRBV6-2/TRBV6-3,.,TRBJ2-7,few
CASSFDAGSYGYTF,TGCGCCAGCAGCTTCGACGCAGGGTCCTATGGCTACACCTTC,TRBV5-1,.,TRBJ1-2,few
CASSLRTGGYEQYF,TGTGCCAGCAGTTTAAGGACAGGGGGCTACGAGCAGTACTTC,TRBV28,TRBD1,TRBJ2-7,.
CASSVDIRAREKPFF,TGTGCCAGCAGCGTAGACATCAGGGCAAGAGAAAAACCGTTTTTT,TRBV9,.,TRBJ1-4,.
CASSPGRGGYGYTF,TGTGCCAGCAGTCCGGGGCGAGGGGGTTATGGCTACACCTTC,TRBV12-3/TRBV12-4,.,TRBJ1-2,many